The next 5 T cell receptor beta chains were all read from a single sample in a study of blood T cell repertoires in COVID-19. Data came from immunoSEQ multiplex PCR; TCRdb stores just in-frame clones and leaves some out. The repertoire holds 55,000 to 90,000 clones, with roughly 77% as singletons. Sequenced input: peripheral blood. These receptors came from a woman aged 70-85 years with acute or convalescent COVID-19.

The V and J genes are TRBV5-1 and TRBJ2-5, with TRBD2 matching over 9 bases. Germline assignment: CDR1 SGHRS and CDR2 YFSETQ. CDR3 length: 17 residues. J gave up 4 bases and V 4 bases, and 14 bases lay outside the gene matches. CDR3 in amino acids: CASSLINSGRGSETQYF. CDR3 bases: TGCGCCAGCAGCCTTATTAATAGCGGGAGAGGATCAGAGACCCAGTACTTC. Variable domain in full (rest from reference TRBV5-1 and TRBJ2-5): KAGVTQTPRYLIKTRGQQVTLSCSPISGHRSVSWYQQTPGQGLQFLFEYFSETQRNKGNFPGRFSGRQFSNSRSEMNVSTLELGDSALYLCASSLINSGRGSETQYFGPGTRLLVL.

The chain is built from TRBV9 and TRBJ1-6; D gene uncertain. Germline assignment: CDR1 SGDLS and CDR2 YYNGEE. This CDR3 has 15 residues. V was pared by 2 bases and J by 6 bases, with 12 bases between. Here the CDR3 reads CASSVSRQINSPLHF. In DNA, the CDR3 is TGTGCCAGCAGCGTTTCTCGTCAGATTAATTCACCCCTCCACTTT.

The chain joins TRBV2 to TRBJ1-1, with D perhaps matching TRBD1 (6 bases). V lost 5 bases and J 4 bases, leaving 11 bases between the germline ends. CDR3 length: 13 residues. Germline V gives CDR1 SNHLY, CDR2 FYNNEI. The CDR3 is CASSREGGTEAFF. In DNA form, the CDR3 reads TGTGCCAGCAGTCGGGAAGGGGGCACTGAAGCTTTCTTT.

The chain couples TRBV7-2 to TRBJ2-7; D is unclear. The CDR3 has 12 amino acids. The V gene lost 3 bases and the J gene lost 4 bases, with 7 bases spanning the gap. Per germline, CDR1 SGHTA and CDR2 FQGNSA. CDR3 DNA sequence: TGTGCCAGCAGCTTCGACACATACGAGCAGTACTTC. Protein product: CASSFDTYEQYF.

V gene TRBV7-6 combines with J gene TRBJ2-5, with 12 bases fitting TRBD2. The CDR3 is made up of 15 amino acids. CDR1 is SGHVS, CDR2 FNYEAQ, per germline. J lost 5 bases, V lost 5 bases, and 6 bases had no gene match. The CDR3 region is CASSNRLAGVETQYF. The DNA of the CDR3 is TGTGCCAGCAGCAACCGACTAGCGGGAGTTGAGACCCAGTACTTC.